Following are 13 T cell receptor beta chains from one sample sequenced in a study of T cells in Graves' hyperthyroidism and ophthalmopathy. What was amplified from RNA transcripts were TCR beta CDR3 regions. The TCR CDR3 was amplified in a first-round RT-PCR using the HTBI primer set. TCRdb independently ran MiXCR on the multiplex PCR reads; one entry per CDR3 protein. The repertoire includes a few hundred thousand distinct CDR3 sequences, approximately 16% of them detected once, and 30% to 35% sits in the top ten. The specimen was blood. The receptors derive from a woman aged 45-60 years with Graves' hyperthyroidism that later progressed to Graves' ophthalmopathy.

This clonotype was detected ten times or more. The gene calls are TRBV3-1 and TRBJ1-1; the D gene is possibly TRBD1 (5 bases). The CDR3 sequence is 13 residues long. V dropped 1 base and J dropped 10 bases, with 13 bases sitting between them. Looked up from germline, CDR1 is LGHDT and CDR2 is YNNKEL (reference sequence). CDR3 sequence: CASSQGGGIGAFF. DNA of the CDR3: TGTGCCAGCAGCCAAGGGGGGGGGATAGGAGCTTTCTTT.

This clonotype was seen many times. This chain joins TRBV10-3 and TRBJ2-1; TRBD2 agrees at 7 bases. CDR1 and CDR2 (germline): ENHRY, SYGVKD. V lost 8 bases to trimming and J lost 0 bases; unmatched junction nucleotides: 16. This CDR3 comprises 18 residues. The CDR3 reads CAIGSGGSLPSSYNEQFF. The CDR3 DNA reads as TGTGCCATCGGGTCGGGGGGTTCGCTCCCTAGCTCCTACAATGAGCAGTTCTTC.

In this sample, this clonotype turned up a few times. Its ends do not fully match the called genes, so a read error is possible. The V call is TRBV19, the J call TRBJ2-5; 7 bases line up with TRBD2. The CDR3 has 13 amino acids. Germline assignment: CDR1 LNHDA and CDR2 SQIVND (reference sequence). CDR3 nucleotide sequence: TGTGCCAGTAGTCCCGCCGGGACTACTCCCCCGAACTTC. It specifies CASSPAGTTPPNF.

At least ten counts were recorded for this clonotype. The chain employs TRBV3-1 and TRBJ2-1, with 11 bases identical to TRBD2. V dropped 2 bases and J dropped 2; count of bases not matched to a gene: 2. This CDR3 contains 16 residues. Germline V CDR1 and CDR2: LGHDT, YNNKEL (reference sequence). The CDR3 spells CASSQHSGRAYNEQFF. In nucleotides, the CDR3 is TGTGCCAGCAGCCAACATAGCGGGAGGGCCTACAATGAGCAGTTCTTC.

The table lists this clonotype with a count of one. This chain joins TRBV2 and TRBJ1-5, with D unresolved. The CDR3 runs to 13 residues. V was shortened by 4 bases and J by 5 bases, with 9 bases between the two germline ends. In germline, CDR1 is SNHLY, CDR2 FYNNEI. Here the CDR3 reads CASSVPEDQPQHF. CDR3 in DNA: TGTGCCAGCAGTGTTCCCGAGGATCAGCCCCAGCATTTT.

Only a few counts were recorded for this clonotype. The rearrangement links TRBV7-2 to TRBJ1-4, with a tentative D call TRBD1 (6 bases). The V end was cut by 4 bases, the J end by 8 bases, with 11 bases between. This CDR3 region has 13 residues. CDR1 and CDR2 (germline): SGHTA, FQGNSA. DNA for the CDR3: TGTGCCAGCAGCTCCCGGGACAAAGAAAAACTGTTTTTT. This translates into CASSSRDKEKLFF. Complete variable domain (other parts from reference TRBV7-2 and TRBJ1-4): GAGVSQSPSNKVTEKGKDVELRCDPISGHTALYWYRQSLGQGLEFLIYFQGNSAPDKSGLPSDRFSAERTGGSVSTLTIQRTQQEDSAVYLCASSSRDKEKLFFGSGTQLSVL.

There are many counts of this clonotype. V is TRBV20-1 and J is TRBJ2-5; D is ambiguous. The germline V gene encodes CDR1 DFQATT and CDR2 SNEGSKA (reference sequence). Trimming cost V 5 bases and J 4 bases, with 14 bases left between them. The CDR3 covers 13 residues. The CDR3 protein is CSAWTRTGETQYF. The DNA of the CDR3 is TGCAGTGCTTGGACCCGTACGGGAGAGACCCAGTACTTC.

Many counts were recorded for this clonotype. J is TRBJ2-4 and V is TRBV11-2; TRBD1 is a possible D gene (6 bases). Germline assignment: CDR1 SGHAT and CDR2 FQNNGV. CDR3 size: 14 residues. V lost 5 bases, J lost 2 bases, and 10 bases lay in between. CDR3: CASSRGGTKNIQYF. As DNA, the CDR3 is TGTGCCAGCAGCCGAGGGGGAACCAAAAACATTCAGTACTTC.

A remark on this clonotype: This may be a read error, as it is one base from a much larger clone. This rearrangement joins TRBV3-1 to TRBJ1-1, with D perhaps TRBD1 (6 bases). V lost 4 bases to trimming and J lost 10 bases, with 13 bases between them. This CDR3 contains 12 residues. Germline CDR1 LGHDT, CDR2 YNNKEL (reference sequence). The CDR3 sequence: CASSRERGGAFF. The CDR3 bases are TGTGCCAGCAGCCGAGAACGAGGGGGAGCTTTCTTT.

The sample holds many counts of this clonotype. The V call is TRBV20-1, the J call TRBJ2-1; a possible D gene is TRBD2 (6 bases). CDR1 and CDR2 (germline): DFQATT, SNEGSKA (reference sequence). CDR3 size: 15 residues. Trimming shortened V by 0 bases and J by 6 bases, and 15 bases separated the two germline ends. In DNA, the CDR3 is TGCAGTGCTAGAGATTCGACGGGAGCAGGCAATGAGCAGTTCTTC. This sequence encodes CSARDSTGAGNEQFF.

This clonotype was detected many times. The chain is built from TRBV19 and TRBJ2-7; D perhaps matches TRBD2 (6 bases). Trimming took off 6 bases at V and 7 bases at J, with 22 bases between the two ends. The CDR3 totals 15 residues. The germline CDR1 and CDR2 sequences are LNHDA and SQIVND (reference sequence). The CDR3 DNA sequence: TGTGCCAGTAGCACCCTTAGCGGATCCGGGGGAGAGCAGTACTTC. Translation: CASSTLSGSGGEQYF.

This clonotype was observed at least ten times. The DNA for the CDR3 is TGTGCCAGCAGCTTGGGACCGAAGTCGTCCTACGAGCAGTACTTC. Amino acids: CASSLGPKSSYEQYF. The V call is TRBV5-5, the J call TRBJ2-7; no clear D gene. V was trimmed by 0 bases and J by 1 base, leaving 11 bases between them. Germline loops: CDR1 SGHKS, CDR2 YYEKEE (reference sequence). This CDR3 has 15 amino acids.

This clonotype was seen at least ten times. The V gene is TRBV30, the J gene TRBJ1-1, with no clear D. The CDR3 extends over 11 amino acids. Trimming cost V 3 bases and J 4 bases, with 6 bases left between them. Germline V CDR1 and CDR2: GTSNPN, SVGIG (reference sequence). The CDR3 DNA reads as TGTGCCTGGAGAGGCAGCACTGAAGCTTTCTTT. The encoded protein is CAWRGSTEAFF.